This T cell receptor beta chain was captured in a study of blood T cell repertoires in COVID-19. Study-level information: T cells, B-cell-depleted T cells, or PBMCs provided the cDNA or gDNA that served as material.

Profiling relied on immunoSEQ multiplex PCR, and the TCRdb table lists in-frame clones only, not all of them. The table includes about 310,000 clones, approximately 89% detected once. This clone was detected only once. Deletions cut 2 bases from V and 5 bases from J, with 18 bases between. The CDR3 sequence is 17 residues long. The germline V gene encodes CDR1 LGHNT and CDR2 FRNRAP. V usage is TRBV12-5 and J usage is TRBJ2-2; the D gene is possibly TRBD2 (6 bases). Sequences were obtained from PBMCs or T cells enriched from blood (not recorded which). The receptor was derived from a woman between 40 and 50 years old who had recovered from COVID-19. In nucleotides, the CDR3 is TGTGCTAGTGGTTTGCTGCCCGGAGGGGCGGGAACCGGGGAGCTGTTTTTT. Its translation is CASGLLPGGAGTGELFF.